Following are 32 T cell receptor beta chains from one sample sequenced in a study of blood T cells in healthy people across ages. The authors ran a second PCR of about 6 to 11 cycles using a sample-barcoded 5' primer and a J-beta primer mix. TCRdb re-called the 5' RACE reads with MiXCR, one entry per CDR3 protein. The sample consists of 700,000 or so distinct CDR3 sequences, 20% to 25% of them appearing once. The specimen was blood. These receptors all stem from a man in his 70s in good health.

This clonotype turned up a few times. The chain has TRBV3-1 and TRBJ2-2, with a tentative D call TRBD1 (5 bases). V was cut by 5 bases and J by 3 bases, with 10 bases left in between. The CDR3 has 14 amino acids. Looked up from germline, CDR1 is LGHDT and CDR2 is YNNKEL (reference sequence). The DNA of the CDR3 is TGTGCCAGCAGCGCCCGCAGGGACACCGGGGAGCTGTTTTTT. This translates into CASSARRDTGELFF.

This clonotype has more than one count but fewer than ten. The chain combines TRBV6-6 with TRBJ1-4, with D unresolved. In germline, CDR1 is MNHNY, CDR2 SVGAGI (reference sequence). The V gene lost 5 bases and the J gene lost 3 bases, with 10 bases spanning the gap. This CDR3 region has 14 residues. CDR3 coding DNA: TGTGCCAGCAGTACGAATGCGGCTAATGAAAAACTGTTTTTT. Its translation: CASSTNAANEKLFF.

This clonotype was seen only a few times. The CDR3 loop reads CASSLDPSRVYEQYF. The CDR3 DNA follows: TGTGCCAGCAGTTTGGATCCATCAAGGGTCTACGAGCAGTACTTC. V and J are TRBV6-5 and TRBJ2-7, with D unclear. V lost 4 bases to trimming and J lost 3 bases, with 16 bases between them. The germline CDR1 and CDR2 sequences are MNHEY and SVGAGI. The CDR3 length is 15 residues.

V gene TRBV20-1 combines with J gene TRBJ1-1; 8 bases are shared with TRBD1. This CDR3 has 14 residues. The germline V gene encodes CDR1 DFQATT and CDR2 SNEGSKA (reference sequence). V lost 2 bases, J lost 2 bases, and 4 bases stayed unmatched. The CDR3 coding sequence is TGCAGTGCTAGATCAGGGGGCGGAAACACTGAAGCTTTCTTT. It encodes CSARSGGGNTEAFF.

The chain is built from TRBV4-1 and TRBJ2-4; 7 nucleotides match TRBD1. This CDR3 is built from 18 residues. CDR1 MGHRA and CDR2 YSYEKL come from the germline V gene. V lost 1 base to trimming and J lost 4 bases; unmatched junction nucleotides: 13. The CDR3 here is CASSQGSAEGALKNIQYF. The CDR3 nucleotides are TGCGCCAGCAGCCAAGGATCTGCTGAGGGGGCGCTTAAAAACATTCAGTACTTC.

The V gene is TRBV6-1, the J gene TRBJ2-7; D is possibly TRBD2 (5 bases). The CDR3 loop spans 14 amino acids. The V gene's germline CDR1 is MNHNS and CDR2 SASEGT. V was pared by 2 bases and J by 6 bases, with 14 bases between. The CDR3 spells CASSEIRGAVEQYF. CDR3 nucleotide sequence: TGTGCCAGCAGTGAAATCCGGGGTGCGGTCGAGCAGTACTTC.

The rearrangement links TRBV20-1 to TRBJ2-3; TRBD2 aligns across 11 bases. In germline, CDR1 is DFQATT, CDR2 SNEGSKA (reference sequence). V trimming: 5 bases; J trimming: 3 bases; junction bases outside the gene matches: 7. The CDR3 has 15 residues. This CDR3 reads CSARPSGRPTDTQYF. CDR3 in DNA: TGCAGTGCTCGACCTAGCGGGAGGCCTACAGATACGCAGTATTTT.

This clonotype has more than one count but fewer than ten. V usage is TRBV7-9 and J usage is TRBJ1-4; D may be TRBD1 (5 bases). V shed 5 bases and J shed 8 bases, with 9 bases lying between them. Germline V gene sequence: CDR1 SEHNR, CDR2 FQNEAQ (reference sequence). The CDR3 is 12 residues long. The CDR3 loop is CASSKGREKLFF. Here the CDR3 DNA reads TGTGCCAGCAGCAAGGGGCGGGAAAAACTGTTTTTT.

This clonotype was picked up a small number of times. The rearrangement joins TRBV5-1 to TRBJ2-2; 8 nucleotides align to TRBD1. The CDR3 extends over 16 amino acids. V was pared by 4 bases and J by 3 bases, with 8 bases of the junction left unmatched. Germline assignment: CDR1 SGHRS and CDR2 YFSETQ. CDR3 DNA sequence: TGCGCCAGCAGCGATGACAGGGGCAGGGACACCGGGGAGCTGTTTTTT. Protein sequence: CASSDDRGRDTGELFF. The whole variable domain, filled in from reference TRBV5-1 and TRBJ2-2, reads KAGVTQTPRYLIKTRGQQVTLSCSPISGHRSVSWYQQTPGQGLQFLFEYFSETQRNKGNFPGRFSGRQFSNSRSEMNVSTLELGDSALYLCASSDDRGRDTGELFFGEGSRLTVL.

This clonotype has a handful of counts. The chain couples TRBV6-2 or TRBV6-3 to TRBJ2-5; TRBD1 agrees at 7 bases. The end of the DNA fits TRBJ2-1 better, so the J call may be wrong. Germline V gene lookup returns CDR1 MNHEY and CDR2 SVGEGT. This CDR3 is built from 14 residues. CDR3 DNA sequence: TGTGCCAGCAGGAAACAGGGGAACTCCAATGAGCAGTTCTTC. Protein: CASRKQGNSNEQFF.

A note on this clonotype: This may stem from a read error, because a much larger clone lies one nucleotide away. The chain joins TRBV7-9 to TRBJ2-1, with D uncertain. Germline loops: CDR1 SEHNR, CDR2 FQNEAQ (reference sequence). The CDR3 covers 14 residues. This chain's CDR3 is CASSLERSYKEQFF. The CDR3, as DNA: TGTGCCAGCAGCTTAGAGCGTTCCTACAAGGAGCAGTTCTTC.

This clonotype was seen a few times. This sequence joins TRBV7-2 and TRBJ1-2; 8 nucleotides align to TRBD1. This CDR3 has 16 amino acids. V lost 1 base to trimming and J lost 4 bases; unmatched junction nucleotides: 8. Germline CDR1 is SGHTA and CDR2 is FQGNSA. The CDR3 bases are TGTGCCAGCAGCTTAGTTGGGCAGGGGGCCGTCTATGGCTACACCTTC. Translation gives CASSLVGQGAVYGYTF.

A few counts support this clonotype. The chain has TRBV20-1 and TRBJ2-1; 14 bases align to TRBD2. Per germline, CDR1 DFQATT and CDR2 SNEGSKA (reference sequence). J gave up 1 base and V 4 bases, and 12 bases lay outside the gene matches. The CDR3 has 19 amino acids. CDR3 sequence reads: CSAITPGLAGVRSYNEQFF. CDR3 DNA sequence: TGCAGTGCTATAACCCCGGGACTAGCGGGAGTGAGGTCCTACAATGAGCAGTTCTTC.

The chain recombines TRBV15 with TRBJ2-5, with D perhaps TRBD1 (5 bases). Per the germline V gene, CDR1 is LNHNV and CDR2 is YYDKDF (reference sequence). This CDR3 region has 16 residues. Trimming removed 0 bases at V and 1 base at J, with 12 bases between. The CDR3 here is CATSRDLVGAQETQYF. The CDR3 nucleotides read TGTGCCACCAGCAGAGATCTAGTAGGGGCCCAAGAGACCCAGTACTTC.

The CDR3 DNA reads as TGTGCCATCAGTGACACAGCAGGAGAATCTAATGAAAAACTGTTTTTT. It specifies CAISDTAGESNEKLFF. The chain is built from TRBV10-3 and TRBJ1-4; D call uncertain. Germline V CDR1 and CDR2: ENHRY, SYGVKD. The CDR3 is 16 residues long. V was trimmed by 3 bases and J by 3 bases, leaving 14 bases between them.

This clonotype was recorded a few times. The gene calls are TRBV6-6 and TRBJ1-2; D remains ambiguous. The V end was cut by 8 bases, the J end by 0 bases, with 16 bases between. CDR1 MNHNY and CDR2 SVGAGI come from the germline V gene (reference sequence). CDR3 length equals 15 residues. This CDR3 reads CASDFGVGANYGYTF. The CDR3 bases are TGTGCCAGCGACTTTGGGGTCGGGGCTAACTATGGCTACACCTTC.

The chain links TRBV6-6 to TRBJ1-2; the D gene is possibly TRBD1 (6 bases). V was clipped by 2 bases and J by 8 bases, with 15 bases between them. The germline V gene encodes CDR1 MNHNY and CDR2 SVGAGI (reference sequence). The CDR3 has 14 residues. The DNA for the CDR3 is TGTGCCAGCAGTTACGGGGGCGCAACTACCGGCTACACCTTC. Amino acid sequence: CASSYGGATTGYTF.

This clonotype has just a few counts. The chain recombines TRBV7-2 with TRBJ2-7; 7 nucleotides match TRBD1. Germline-derived CDR1 and CDR2 are SGHTA and FQGNSA. The CDR3 sequence is 13 residues long. The junction had 7 bases not matched to a gene; V was cut back by 5 bases and J by 6 bases. The CDR3 nucleotides are TGTGCCAGCAGCACCCGACAGGGAATCGAGCAGTACTTC. Amino acids: CASSTRQGIEQYF. The full variable domain, completed using reference TRBV7-2 and TRBJ2-7, is GAGVSQSPSNKVTEKGKDVELRCDPISGHTALYWYRQSLGQGLEFLIYFQGNSAPDKSGLPSDRFSAERTGGSVSTLTIQRTQQEDSAVYLCASSTRQGIEQYFGPGTRLTVT.

The chain uses TRBV25-1 and TRBJ1-2, with D possibly being TRBD1 (5 bases). From germline, CDR1 is MGHDK and CDR2 SYGVNS. The CDR3 has 14 amino acids. Trimming removed 1 base from V and 3 bases from J, with 9 bases in between. Written as DNA, the CDR3 is TGTGCCAGCAGTGAATGGGGGGGTGACTATGGCTACACCTTC. This translates into CASSEWGGDYGYTF.

This clonotype was seen a few times. The chain recombines TRBV5-1 with TRBJ1-1; 10 bases are a match to TRBD1. The CDR3 is made up of 13 amino acids. V shed 4 bases, J shed 7 bases, and the junction held 4 bases outside the gene matches. Germline CDR1 and CDR2: SGHRS and YFSETQ. CDR3 bases: TGCGCCAGCAGCCATGGACAGGGGGGTGAAGCTTTCTTT. This encodes CASSHGQGGEAFF.

This clonotype was counted between two and nine times. This chain joins TRBV13 and TRBJ2-7, with a tentative D call TRBD2 (6 bases). Germline V lookup: CDR1 PRHDT, CDR2 FYEKMQ (reference sequence). V shed 5 bases and J shed 0 bases, with 17 bases lying between them. The CDR3 contains 16 residues. In nucleotides, the CDR3 is TGTGCCAGCAGCCCACGACTAGGTCTCAGCTCCTACGAGCAGTACTTC. Protein product: CASSPRLGLSSYEQYF.

This clonotype was found many times. This chain's CDR3 is CASTNRDTFGKNIQYF. The DNA for the CDR3 is TGTGCCAGCACTAACCGGGACACTTTTGGCAAAAACATTCAGTACTTC. The chain is built from TRBV2 and TRBJ2-4, with D possibly TRBD1 on 6 matching bases. This CDR3 region has 16 residues. Deletions cut 7 bases from V and 3 bases from J, with 19 bases between. Germline CDR1 SNHLY, CDR2 FYNNEI.

The table lists this clonotype with many counts. This chain uses TRBV5-6 with TRBJ2-3; 11 nucleotides align to TRBD2. The germline V gene has CDR1 SGHDT and CDR2 YYEEEE. There are 17 residues in the CDR3. The V gene end was trimmed by 4 bases and the J gene end by 5 bases; junction bases not matched to a gene: 12. CDR3 coding DNA: TGTGCCAGCAGCAAACGCCGACTAGCGGGATTGATAGATACGCAGTATTTT. This gives the protein CASSKRRLAGLIDTQYF.

The V call is TRBV20-1, the J call TRBJ1-2; maybe TRBD1 (5 bases). The CDR3 has 14 residues. The germline V gene encodes CDR1 DFQATT and CDR2 SNEGSKA (reference sequence). The V end was cut by 6 bases, the J end by 3 bases, with 17 bases between. The CDR3 region is CSATKDSSDYGYTF. Here the CDR3 DNA reads TGCAGTGCAACGAAAGACAGTTCCGACTATGGCTACACCTTC.

To note about this clonotype: No conserved phenylalanine or tryptophan ends this CDR3, so it is likely a read error. This chain links TRBV7-6 with TRBJ1-4; TRBD1 is a possible D gene (5 bases). Germline V gene sequence: CDR1 SGHVS, CDR2 FNYEAQ. Trimming took off 1 base at V and 5 bases at J, with 11 bases between the two ends. This CDR3 comprises 15 residues. Here the CDR3 DNA reads TGTGCCAGCAGCTTAGGCGGGACCGGAAATGAAAAACTGTTTCTT. Protein sequence: CASSLGGTGNEKLFL.

There are a few counts of this clonotype. The chain links TRBV4-3 to TRBJ2-1; 7 nucleotides agree with TRBD2. The CDR3 has 16 residues. V dropped 4 bases and J dropped 4; count of bases not matched to a gene: 10. Per germline, CDR1 LGHNA and CDR2 YSLEER. The CDR3 DNA reads TGCGCCAGCAGCCTTGAATGGGGGGAGGGATACAATGAGCAGTTCTTC. Translating it yields CASSLEWGEGYNEQFF.

This chain joins TRBV29-1 and TRBJ2-3, with 7 nucleotides matching TRBD2. The CDR3 length is 16 residues. The V gene's germline CDR1 is SQVTM and CDR2 ANQGSEA. The ends lost 1 base at V and 2 bases at J; junction bases unmatched: 9. CDR3: CSVEGIAGGPTDTQYF. CDR3 bases: TGCAGCGTTGAAGGCATAGCGGGTGGACCCACAGATACGCAGTATTTT.

For this clonotype: In this CDR3 the conserved last residue, phenylalanine or tryptophan, is missing, so a read error is likely. Because the CDR3's place on the DNA is in doubt, the DNA is left out and the CDR3 is given as listed by TCRdb. CDR3 protein: CASSPRVIAGTDTEYS. This chain connects TRBV12-3 or TRBV12-4 to TRBJ2-3; the table names TRBD2, a call not compared with the DNA. Counting both end residues, the CDR3 totals 16 amino acids.

This clonotype has more than one count but fewer than ten. The chain carries TRBV7-2 and TRBJ1-5; D remains ambiguous. CDR1 SGHTA and CDR2 FQGNSA come from the germline V gene. CDR3 length: 13 amino acids. V shed 5 bases and J shed 5 bases, with 10 bases lying between them. In DNA, the CDR3 is TGTGCCAGCAGCCTTTCGAGGGATCAGCCCCAGCATTTT. Translated, it gives CASSLSRDQPQHF.

The chain uses TRBV24-1 and TRBJ1-4; weak D call: TRBD1 (6 bases). Germline CDR1 is KGHDR and CDR2 is SFDVKD. CDR3 length: 15 residues. Trimming took 3 bases from V and 0 from J, leaving 7 bases between them. The CDR3 spells CATSDKGATNEKLFF. The CDR3 bases are TGTGCCACCAGTGATAAGGGGGCAACTAATGAAAAACTGTTTTTT.

The table lists this clonotype with a few counts. The J gene is TRBJ2-1, the V gene TRBV29-1, with a weak D call TRBD2 (6 bases). Trimming removed 2 bases from V and 0 bases from J, with 17 bases in between. Germline V gene sequence: CDR1 SQVTM, CDR2 ANQGSEA. The CDR3 sequence is 17 residues long. The CDR3: CSVETGVLLSSYNEQFF. CDR3 DNA sequence: TGCAGCGTTGAAACGGGGGTCTTACTTAGCTCCTACAATGAGCAGTTCTTC.

The sample holds many counts of this clonotype. The chain carries TRBV18 and TRBJ1-4, with TRBD1 as a possible D gene (5 bases). Germline CDR1 is KGHSH and CDR2 is LQKENI. The CDR3 has 15 amino acids. With 2 bases removed from V and 5 bases from J, the gap between germline ends came to 12 bases. CDR3 nucleotides: TGTGCCAGCTCACCAAACCAGGGACGAAATGAAAAACTGTTTTTT. This translates into CASSPNQGRNEKLFF.